These 23 T cell receptor beta chains came from one sample sequenced in a study of blood T cell repertoires in COVID-19. The protocol was immunoSEQ multiplex PCR, while the TCRdb copy is restricted to in-frame clones and leaves out a portion. This table has 200,000 to 250,000 clones, about 85% appearing once. The sample was PBMCs or T cells enriched from blood (not recorded which). All receptors come from a man under 40 who had recovered from COVID-19.

This clone was observed a handful of times. This chain joins TRBV5-8 and TRBJ2-2; D call uncertain. The CDR3 length is 15 residues. Germline loops: CDR1 SGHTS, CDR2 YDEGEE. Trimming stripped 3 bases from V and 5 bases from J, with 14 bases between. CDR3: CASSSTRVLTGELFF. In DNA, the CDR3 is TGTGCCAGCAGCTCTACTCGGGTTTTAACCGGGGAGCTGTTTTTT.

This clone was observed a single time. This CDR3 is also generated by other DNA sequences in the sample. The gene calls are TRBV19 and TRBJ2-6; D is undetermined. The CDR3 length is 14 residues. CDR1 and CDR2 from the germline V gene are LNHDA and SQIVND (reference sequence). V gave up 0 bases and J gave up 3 bases, with 3 bases separating them. CDR3 loop: CASSIDGGANVLTF. Written as DNA, the CDR3 is TGTGCCAGTAGTATAGACGGTGGGGCCAACGTCCTGACTTTC.

In this sample, this clone turned up once. The chain couples TRBV19 to TRBJ2-1; 8 bases fit TRBD2. The J segment lost 2 bases and the V segment lost 7 bases, leaving 7 bases of the junction unmatched. Germline V gene lookup returns CDR1 LNHDA and CDR2 SQIVND (reference sequence). The CDR3 has 15 amino acids. The CDR3 reads CASKEGLATYNEQFF. The CDR3 nucleotides read TGTGCCAGTAAAGAAGGACTAGCAACCTACAATGAGCAGTTCTTC.

The chain joins TRBV18 to TRBJ2-3; 7 bases map to TRBD1. This CDR3 is built from 15 residues. Trimming removed 5 bases from V and 2 bases from J; junction bases left unmatched: 7. Per germline, CDR1 KGHSH and CDR2 LQKENI. The CDR3 bases are TGTGCCAGCTCATCCCGACAGGGCTCCACAGATACGCAGTATTTT. Translating gives CASSSRQGSTDTQYF.

V usage is TRBV18 and J usage is TRBJ1-3; D gene unclear. The CDR3 runs to 17 residues. Deletions cut 3 bases from V and 3 bases from J, with 18 bases between. CDR1 and CDR2 (germline): KGHSH, LQKENI. The CDR3 here is CASSPGLVRSVGNTIYF. In DNA form, the CDR3 reads TGTGCCAGCTCACCTGGACTAGTCCGGAGCGTTGGAAACACCATATATTTT.

The chain has TRBV19 and TRBJ1-3; D not certain. CDR1 and CDR2 (germline): LNHDA, SQIVND (reference sequence). The CDR3 extends over 14 amino acids. V dropped 3 bases and J dropped 0 bases, with 6 bases sitting between them. The CDR3: CASSISSSGNTIYF. The CDR3 DNA is TGTGCCAGTAGTATCTCTTCCTCTGGAAACACCATATATTTT.

CDR3 bases: TGCGCCAGCAGCCCCGGGACAGGGAGCTATCACACTGAAGCTTTCTTT. Translation gives CASSPGTGSYHTEAFF. V and J are TRBV4-3 and TRBJ1-1; TRBD1 agrees at 9 bases. The CDR3 has 16 amino acids. Germline trimming cut 4 bases from V and 3 bases from J; bases unmatched to any gene: 9. Germline CDR1 is LGHNA and CDR2 is YSLEER.

In regard to this clone: The same CDR3 can be traced to other DNA sequences in this sample. The CDR3: CASSPSGGYEQYF. CDR3 bases: TGTGCCAGCAGCCCTAGCGGGGGGTACGAGCAGTACTTC. J is TRBJ2-7 and V is TRBV7-3; 11 positions match TRBD2. CDR3 length: 13 amino acids. Trimming removed 5 bases from V and 4 bases from J; junction bases left unmatched: 1. Germline CDR1 SGHTA, CDR2 FQGTGA.

The rearrangement uses TRBV7-2 and TRBJ2-3; tentative D call: TRBD2 (7 bases). Germline assignment: CDR1 SGHTA and CDR2 FQGNSA. This CDR3 comprises 15 residues. Between the trimmed V and J ends, which lost 3 bases and 4 bases, there was a span of 14 bases. The DNA of the CDR3 is TGTGCCAGCAGCTTCGTGGGGGGGCGAGCAGATACGCAGTATTTT. Protein: CASSFVGGRADTQYF.

There are a few counts of this clone. The chain recombines TRBV19 with TRBJ2-1; perhaps TRBD2 as D (6 bases). CDR3 length: 15 residues. Germline V gene data show CDR1 as LNHDA and CDR2 as SQIVND (reference sequence). Trimming removed 3 bases from V and 0 bases from J, with 9 bases in between. The CDR3 reads CASSMLGGSYNEQFF. The CDR3, as DNA: TGTGCCAGTAGTATGTTGGGGGGCTCCTACAATGAGCAGTTCTTC.

This clone was counted between two and nine times. J is TRBJ2-1 and V is TRBV10-3; 13 nucleotides agree with TRBD2. In germline, CDR1 is ENHRY, CDR2 SYGVKD. This CDR3 spans 15 amino acids. The trim removed 7 bases at V and 9 bases at J, leaving 9 bases unmatched. CDR3: CAITEGLAGAFEQFF. DNA for the CDR3: TGTGCCATCACCGAAGGACTAGCGGGGGCTTTTGAGCAGTTCTTC.

This clone was recorded only once. The V gene is TRBV12-3 or TRBV12-4, the J gene TRBJ1-3; 8 positions match TRBD1. This CDR3 comprises 13 residues. J was trimmed by 7 bases and V by 8 bases; bases with no gene match: 7. The CDR3 protein is CASGTGEGNTIYF. As DNA, the CDR3 is TGTGCCAGCGGGACAGGTGAAGGCAACACCATATATTTT.

The chain uses TRBV15 and TRBJ1-5; D is undetermined. CDR3 length equals 13 residues. Looked up from germline, CDR1 is LNHNV and CDR2 is YYDKDF (reference sequence). V dropped 7 bases and J dropped 5 bases, with 12 bases sitting between them. The CDR3, as DNA: TGTGCCACCAAAAGGGAGGCGGATCAGCCCCAGCATTTT. This encodes CATKREADQPQHF.

The sample holds one count of this clone. The chain recombines TRBV16 with TRBJ1-1; possibly TRBD1 for D (5 bases). The CDR3 consists of 15 residues. Trimming removed 0 bases from V and 0 bases from J, with 8 bases in between. The germline V gene has CDR1 KGHSY and CDR2 FQNENV. CDR3 amino acids: CASSQSGAMNTEAFF. CDR3 nucleotides: TGTGCCAGCAGCCAATCAGGGGCCATGAACACTGAAGCTTTCTTT.

The chain joins TRBV30 to TRBJ1-2, with 7 bases fitting TRBD1. CDR1 GTSNPN and CDR2 SVGIG come from the germline V gene (reference sequence). The CDR3 length is 13 residues. J lost 3 bases, V lost 5 bases, and 6 bases had no gene match. CDR3 residues: CAWAGQVHYGYTF. CDR3 coding DNA: TGTGCCTGGGCCGGACAGGTACACTATGGCTACACCTTC. The variable domain in full, with the rest retrieved from reference TRBV30 and TRBJ1-2, is SQTIHQWPATLVQPVGSPLSLECTVEGTSNPNLYWYRQAAGRGLQLLFYSVGIGQISSEVPQNLSASRPQDRQFILSSKKLLLSDSGFYLCAWAGQVHYGYTFGSGTRLTVV.

The V gene is TRBV7-8, the J gene TRBJ1-6; D is uncertain. From germline, CDR1 is SGHVS and CDR2 FQNEAQ. Between the trimmed V and J ends, which lost 0 bases and 9 bases, there was a span of 12 bases. The CDR3 consists of 15 residues. The CDR3 DNA reads TGTGCCAGCAGCTTAGCCGGTGCCGAGGGTTCACCCCTCCACTTT. Translated: CASSLAGAEGSPLHF.

The chain carries TRBV3-1 (or the pseudogene TRBV3-2) and TRBJ2-7; 7 bases map to TRBD2. Germline CDR1 and CDR2: LGHDT and YNNKEL (reference sequence). This CDR3 has 13 residues. The J segment lost 6 bases and the V segment lost 4 bases, leaving 6 bases of the junction unmatched. CDR3 residues: CASSPREAGEQYF. The CDR3 DNA reads TGTGCCAGCAGCCCCCGGGAGGCGGGCGAGCAGTACTTC.

The rearrangement joins TRBV7-9 to TRBJ2-1; 12 nucleotides match TRBD1. This CDR3 has 16 amino acids. Trimming removed 3 bases from V and 6 bases from J; junction bases left unmatched: 6. Per germline, CDR1 SEHNR and CDR2 FQNEAQ (reference sequence). This CDR3 is CASSFSGDRGPNEQFF. Written as DNA, the CDR3 is TGTGCCAGCAGCTTTAGTGGGGACAGGGGGCCCAATGAGCAGTTCTTC.

The chain uses TRBV2 and TRBJ2-1; D perhaps matches TRBD1 (5 bases). Trimming cost V 4 bases and J 10 bases, with 14 bases left between them. Germline V lookup: CDR1 SNHLY, CDR2 FYNNEI. The CDR3 contains 13 residues. DNA for the CDR3: TGTGCCAGCAGTGCTCAGGGCCCTGAGGAGCAGTTCTTC. Translating it yields CASSAQGPEEQFF.

The CDR3 DNA reads as TGTGCCAGCAGCTTGGCGGCAGGGGGCGCCTCTAGCACAGATACGCAGTATTTT. Amino acids: CASSLAAGGASSTDTQYF. V is TRBV5-6 and J is TRBJ2-3, with 8 bases that match TRBD1. In germline, CDR1 is SGHDT, CDR2 YYEEEE. The CDR3 spans 18 residues. Trimming cost V 0 bases and J 0 bases; bases outside gene matches: 9.

This chain uses TRBV5-1 with TRBJ2-6; 10 positions agree with TRBD2. The CDR3 contains 18 residues. Germline V CDR1 and CDR2: SGHRS, YFSETQ. V lost 0 bases and J lost 4; bases outside the gene matches: 7. The chain's CDR3 is CASSLESGGAVGANVLTF. The DNA of the CDR3 is TGCGCCAGCAGCTTGGAGAGCGGGGGGGCCGTCGGGGCCAACGTCCTGACTTTC.

The V call is TRBV7-9, the J call TRBJ1-1; perhaps TRBD1 as D (5 bases). Germline V gene data show CDR1 as SEHNR and CDR2 as FQNEAQ (reference sequence). The CDR3 extends over 14 amino acids. V shed 5 bases and J shed 3 bases, with 13 bases lying between them. In DNA form, the CDR3 reads TGTGCCAGCAGCCCGCCCCGGGGGGACACTGAAGCTTTCTTT. Its protein is CASSPPRGDTEAFF. Supplemented by reference TRBV7-9 and TRBJ1-1, the full variable domain reads DTGVSQNPRHKITKRGQNVTFRCDPISEHNRLYWYRQTLGQGPEFLTYFQNEAQLEKSRLLSDRFSAERPKGSFSTLEIQRTEQGDSAMYLCASSPPRGDTEAFFGQGTRLTVV.

The rearrangement links TRBV3-1 (or the pseudogene TRBV3-2) to TRBJ2-7, with 9 positions matching TRBD1. The CDR3 runs to 16 residues. V lost 1 base and J lost 3; bases outside the gene matches: 7. Germline V gives CDR1 LGHDT, CDR2 YNNKEL (reference sequence). Here the CDR3 DNA reads TGTGCCAGCAGCCAAGTCCGAGGACAGGGGATCTACGAGCAGTACTTC. It translates to CASSQVRGQGIYEQYF.